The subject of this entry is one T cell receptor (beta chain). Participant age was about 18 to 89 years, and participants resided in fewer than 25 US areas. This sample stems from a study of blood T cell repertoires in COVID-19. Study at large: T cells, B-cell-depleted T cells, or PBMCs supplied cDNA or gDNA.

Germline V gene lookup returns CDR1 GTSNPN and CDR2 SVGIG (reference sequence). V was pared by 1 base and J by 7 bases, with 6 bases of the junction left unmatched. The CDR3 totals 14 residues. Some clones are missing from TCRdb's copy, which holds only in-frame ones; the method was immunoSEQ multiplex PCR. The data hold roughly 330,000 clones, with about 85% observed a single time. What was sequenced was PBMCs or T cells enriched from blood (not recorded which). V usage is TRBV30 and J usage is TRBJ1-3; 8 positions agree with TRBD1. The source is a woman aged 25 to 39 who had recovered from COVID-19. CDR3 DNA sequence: TGTGCCTGGAGTGGGACAGGGAATCGGAACACCATATATTTT. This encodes CAWSGTGNRNTIYF.